A selection of T cell receptor beta chains follows, all from one sample in a study of blood T cell repertoires in COVID-19. The table came from immunoSEQ multiplex PCR; TCRdb's copy has only in-frame clones and leaves some out. The sample holds 350,000 or so clones, over 70% seen once. Specimen: peripheral blood. Receptors were obtained from a young man with active or convalescent COVID-19. Both conserved end residues are part of each CDR3. A D gene is named only where the DNA matches it firmly. The size of a clone is reported for some rows only, either as once, few or many, or as a class for expanded clones.

V gene	clone size	J gene	D gene	CDR3 DNA	CDR3 protein
TRBV24-1	.	TRBJ1-5	.	TGTGCCACAGGGGCGCCCAATCAGCCCCAGCATTTT	CATGAPNQPQHF
TRBV12-3/TRBV12-4	.	TRBJ1-2	.	TGTGCCAGCAGTATCGAAGGGGCGATTGGCTACACCTTC	CASSIEGAIGYTF
TRBV24-1	.	TRBJ2-7	.	TGTGCCACCAGTACGGGACTCAGCTACGAGCAGTACTTC	CATSTGLSYEQYF
TRBV6-2/TRBV6-3	once	TRBJ2-7	.	TGTGCCAGCAGTTACTACCCAGAGGCAGGGCCCTTCTACGAGCAGTACTTC	CASSYYPEAGPFYEQYF
TRBV12-3/TRBV12-4	.	TRBJ2-5	.	TGTGCCAGCAGTCCAGGATACCAAGAGACCCAGTACTTC	CASSPGYQETQYF
TRBV6-5	once	TRBJ2-7	.	TGTGCCAGCAGTCGTCTACCCGCCGGCGAGCAGTACTTC	CASSRLPAGEQYF
TRBV4-1	.	TRBJ1-1	.	TGCGCCAGCAGCTTCTCAAGGGGTTCGGGGGATGAAGCTTTCTTT	CASSFSRGSGDEAFF
TRBV18	few	TRBJ1-5	.	TGTGCCAGCTCACCTGATTCGGATCAGCCCCAGCATTTT	CASSPDSDQPQHF
TRBV28	.	TRBJ2-3	.	TGTGCCAGCAGCCCGGGGGGCACAGATACGCAGTATTTT	CASSPGGTDTQYF
TRBV11-3	.	TRBJ1-6	.	TGTGCCAGCAGCTGGGCAACGATAGCACCCCTCCACTTT	CASSWATIAPLHF
TRBV6-5	.	TRBJ2-2	TRBD1	TGTGCCAGCAGATCACAGGGGGGCACCGGGGAGCTGTTTTTT	CASRSQGGTGELFF
TRBV9	.	TRBJ2-2	.	TGTGCCAGCAGCGTAGGAACAGGAGTTAACACCGGGGAGCTGTTTTTT	CASSVGTGVNTGELFF
TRBV7-2	.	TRBJ2-1	TRBD2	TGTGCCAGCAGCTTACTAGCGGGAGCCGGCGGCTCCTACAATGAGCAGTTCTTC	CASSLLAGAGGSYNEQFF
TRBV19	.	TRBJ2-5	.	TGTGCCAGTAGCCAGAATTTCCAGCAAGAGACCCAGTACTTC	CASSQNFQQETQYF
TRBV5-4	.	TRBJ2-7	TRBD2	TGTGCCAGCAGCTCCGGGACTAGCGGGATCTACGAGCAGTACTTC	CASSSGTSGIYEQYF
TRBV6-4	few	TRBJ2-2	.	TGTGCCAGCAGTGACTCGTTCAGATCGAACACCGGGGAGCTGTTTTTT	CASSDSFRSNTGELFF
TRBV10-3	.	TRBJ2-2	TRBD1	TGTGCCATCAGTGAGTCAGGACAGGGGGCAGGGGAGCTGTTTTTT	CAISESGQGAGELFF
TRBV15	once	TRBJ1-5	.	TGTGCCACCAGCAGAGATCAAGGGGCCCGAGCAGGTCAGCCCCAGCATTTT	CATSRDQGARAGQPQHF
TRBV28	few	TRBJ2-7	.	TGTGCCAGCAAATGGTCCAGGGCTGGATCCTACGAGCAGTACTTC	CASKWSRAGSYEQYF
TRBV7-2	.	TRBJ2-2	.	TGTGCCAGCAGCCCCCATACAAACACCGGGGAGCTGTTTTTT	CASSPHTNTGELFF
TRBV18	.	TRBJ2-5	TRBD1	TGTGCCAGCTCACCAGGGGACTTCGGGACAGGCACTCAGACCCAGTACTTC	CASSPGDFGTGTQTQYF
TRBV9	.	TRBJ2-7	.	TGTGCCAGCAGCTTCAGCTCCTACGAGCAGTACTTC	CASSFSSYEQYF
TRBV4-3	.	TRBJ2-7	TRBD2	TGCGCCAGCAGCCAAGAAAATAGCGGGGCAACCTACTACTACGAGCAGTACTTC	CASSQENSGATYYYEQYF
TRBV7-9	.	TRBJ1-2	.	TGTGCCAGCAGCCGTTCTCTTTCGAGCTATGGCTACACCTTC	CASSRSLSSYGYTF
TRBV28	many	TRBJ2-7	.	TGTGCCAGCAGTTTACCTTGGGGGCGAACTCTCTACGAGCAGTACTTC	CASSLPWGRTLYEQYF
TRBV7-9	.	TRBJ1-2	TRBD1	TGTGCCACCACACGAGTGGGACAGGGGGCGCACAGCTATGGCTACACCTTC	CATTRVGQGAHSYGYTF
TRBV24-1	.	TRBJ1-2	TRBD1	TGTGCCACCGGTCCAGGGGGGAACTATGGCTACACCTTC	CATGPGGNYGYTF
TRBV4-3	.	TRBJ2-2	.	TGCGCCAGCAGCCCGGCATGGAGAGGGGGTAGCACCGGGGAGCTGTTTTTT	CASSPAWRGGSTGELFF
TRBV2	.	TRBJ2-7	TRBD2	TGTGCCAACTCGGGACTAGCGGGTCTTTCCGACGAGCAGTACTTC	CANSGLAGLSDEQYF
TRBV28	few	TRBJ1-1	.	TGTGCCAGCAGTTATGGGGGGGTCACTGAAGCTTTCTTT	CASSYGGVTEAFF
TRBV2	.	TRBJ1-6	.	TGTGCCAGCAAGCGCTCCTATAATTCACCCCTCCACTTT	CASKRSYNSPLHF
TRBV28	once	TRBJ1-2	.	TGTGCCAGCAGAACCCTTCAGTCTAACTATGGCTACACCTTC	CASRTLQSNYGYTF
TRBV19	.	TRBJ2-6	TRBD2	TGTGCCAGTAGTTTGACTAGCGGGAGATTCTCTGGGGCCAACGTCCTGACTTTC	CASSLTSGRFSGANVLTF
TRBV25-1	once	TRBJ1-5	.	TGTGCCAGCAGTGAAATCGGCAGGGGCTTCAATCAGCCCCAGCATTTT	CASSEIGRGFNQPQHF
TRBV12-3/TRBV12-4	.	TRBJ1-1	.	TGTGCCAGCAGTTTTTTGTTAGTTGAAGCTTTCTTT	CASSFLLVEAFF
TRBV5-1	.	TRBJ1-6	TRBD1	TGCGCCAGCAGCTTGGCAGGACAGGGGAGATCACCCCTCCACTTT	CASSLAGQGRSPLHF
TRBV9	.	TRBJ1-1	.	TGTGCCAGCAGCGTAGGACCAGGCTCGAACACTGAAGCTTTCTTT	CASSVGPGSNTEAFF
TRBV3-1/TRBV3-2	few	TRBJ2-5	TRBD2	TGTGCCAGCAGCCAAGATGTAGGGAGGGGCGCGGGGTTTGAGACCCAGTACTTC	CASSQDVGRGAGFETQYF
TRBV9	.	TRBJ2-7	TRBD2	TGTGCCAGCAGCGTAGTGGCGGGAGGGCCATACGAGCAGTACTTC	CASSVVAGGPYEQYF
TRBV24-1	.	TRBJ2-1	.	TGTGCCACCAGTGATAACAGGGTCGGCAATGAGCAGTTCTTC	CATSDNRVGNEQFF
TRBV7-8	.	TRBJ1-3	.	TGTGCCAGCAGCGCCATGGGGCAGGCCTCTGGAAACACCATATATTTT	CASSAMGQASGNTIYF